This TCR beta chain was retrieved from a study of response to subunit inactivated influenza vaccine. J lost 3 bases, V lost 2 bases, and 4 bases had no gene match. Germline V gene sequence: CDR1 SGHDN, CDR2 FVKESK. The CDR3 consists of 15 residues. This clonotype was seen a few times. Its antigen remains unknown. MiXCR was run by TCRdb on the RT-PCR reads, yielding one entry per CDR3 protein. This table has roughly 700,000 distinct CDR3 sequences, around 14% appearing once. Study conclusions and caveats: Each seasonal flu vaccination may recruit only limited new T cells, authors suggested.

The specimen was PBMCs from blood, collected roughly 15 days before vaccination. The V call is TRBV14, the J call TRBJ2-7; 10 bases map to TRBD1. The receptor comes from a man between 50 and 59 years old who received an inactivated influenza vaccine. This chain's CDR3 is CASSQTDRGFYEQYF. CDR3 DNA: TGTGCCAGCAGCCAAACGGACAGGGGGTTCTACGAGCAGTACTTC.